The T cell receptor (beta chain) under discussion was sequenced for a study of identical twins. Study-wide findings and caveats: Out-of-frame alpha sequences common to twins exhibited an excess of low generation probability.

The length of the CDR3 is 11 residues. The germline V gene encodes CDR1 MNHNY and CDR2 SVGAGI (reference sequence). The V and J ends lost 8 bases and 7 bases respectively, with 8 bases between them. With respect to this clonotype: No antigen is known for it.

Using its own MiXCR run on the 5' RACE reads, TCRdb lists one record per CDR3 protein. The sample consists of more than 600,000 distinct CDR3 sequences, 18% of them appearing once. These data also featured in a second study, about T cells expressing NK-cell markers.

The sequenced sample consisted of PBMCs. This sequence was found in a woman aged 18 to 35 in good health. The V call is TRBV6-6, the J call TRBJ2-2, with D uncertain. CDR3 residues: CASYTIGELFF. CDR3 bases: TGTGCCAGCTATACCATCGGGGAGCTGTTTTTT.